This passage covers 30 T cell receptor beta chains from one sample sequenced in a study of blood T cell repertoires in COVID-19. Produced via immunoSEQ multiplex PCR; TCRdb's table is partial and in-frame only. Here the sample spans 20,000 to 30,000 clones, 80% to 90% being singletons. The sample comprised peripheral blood. These TCRs come from a man between 65 and 85 years old with acute or convalescent COVID-19.

J is TRBJ1-2 and V is TRBV10-3, with TRBD1 as a possible D gene (5 bases). The CDR3 consists of 15 residues. The ends were cut back, 5 bases at V and 0 bases at J, with 13 bases in the middle. CDR1 ENHRY and CDR2 SYGVKD come from the germline V gene. CDR3 nucleotides: TGTGCCATCAGTCACCCGGACAAAGCTAACTATGGCTACACCTTC. Translated: CAISHPDKANYGYTF.

V and J are TRBV6-5 and TRBJ1-2; D gene uncertain. Germline CDR1 and CDR2: MNHEY and SVGAGI. Trimming removed 6 bases from V and 3 bases from J, with 11 bases in between. This CDR3 has 13 residues. The CDR3 reads CASSLSIDYGYTF. CDR3 DNA sequence: TGTGCCAGCAGCCTAAGTATTGACTATGGCTACACCTTC.

J is TRBJ2-3 and V is TRBV19; 8 nucleotides align to TRBD1. The germline CDR1 and CDR2 sequences are LNHDA and SQIVND (reference sequence). Germline trimming cut 7 bases from V and 5 bases from J; bases unmatched to any gene: 8. The CDR3 covers 14 residues. The CDR3 sequence: CASTDRGGRDTQYF. The CDR3 DNA reads as TGTGCCAGTACCGACAGGGGAGGAAGAGATACGCAGTATTTT.

The CDR3: CASSTGTSDLYEQYF. The CDR3 nucleotides are TGTGCCAGCAGCACCGGGACTAGCGATCTCTACGAGCAGTACTTC. The chain combines TRBV7-8 with TRBJ2-7, with TRBD2 identical over 10 bases. The CDR3 has 15 residues. Germline V gene data show CDR1 as SGHVS and CDR2 as FQNEAQ. Trimming cost V 5 bases and J 3 bases; bases outside gene matches: 7.

The chain recombines TRBV24-1 with TRBJ2-7; 7 positions agree with TRBD2. CDR3 length: 16 amino acids. Germline assignment: CDR1 KGHDR and CDR2 SFDVKD. Trimming took 3 bases from V and 4 from J; bases not matched to a gene: 11. As DNA, the CDR3 is TGTGCCACCAGTGATGGGGGGGGTAACTCAGGGTACGAGCAGTACTTC. Translating gives CATSDGGGNSGYEQYF.

The chain employs TRBV5-1 and TRBJ1-3; perhaps TRBD1 as D (5 bases). This CDR3 is built from 14 residues. Germline V gene sequence: CDR1 SGHRS, CDR2 YFSETQ. V was trimmed by 0 bases and J by 8 bases, leaving 12 bases between them. The CDR3 nucleotides read TGCGCCAGCAGCTTGGAGGGGTCCCAGGACACCATATATTTT. Protein sequence: CASSLEGSQDTIYF. The full variable domain, its missing parts supplied by reference TRBV5-1 and TRBJ1-3, is KAGVTQTPRYLIKTRGQQVTLSCSPISGHRSVSWYQQTPGQGLQFLFEYFSETQRNKGNFPGRFSGRQFSNSRSEMNVSTLELGDSALYLCASSLEGSQDTIYFGEGSWLTVV.

The chain combines TRBV5-6 with TRBJ1-3; 7 bases align to TRBD1. This CDR3 region has 17 residues. CDR1 is SGHDT, CDR2 YYEEEE, per germline. Trimming at V came to 1 base and at J to 1 base, leaving 8 bases not matched to a gene. In nucleotides, the CDR3 is TGTGCCAGCAGCTTGTTCCGCAGGGGGTTATCTGGAAACACCATATATTTT. Translated: CASSLFRRGLSGNTIYF.

V gene TRBV2 combines with J gene TRBJ2-1; TRBD2 aligns across 10 bases. The CDR3 runs 17 residues. Germline CDR1 is SNHLY and CDR2 is FYNNEI. J gave up 8 bases and V 4 bases, and 14 bases lay outside the gene matches. CDR3 sequence (DNA): TGTGCCAGCAGTGCCCCCTACGAGCGGGAGGGCCGGGATGAGCAGTTCTTC. Its protein product is CASSAPYEREGRDEQFF.

There are a few counts of this clone. The rearrangement joins TRBV5-1 to TRBJ2-1, with D tentatively TRBD2 (5 bases). With 4 bases removed from V and 7 bases from J, the gap between germline ends came to 12 bases. CDR1 and CDR2 from the germline V gene are SGHRS and YFSETQ. CDR3 size: 13 residues. This chain's CDR3 is CASSEGLSNEQFF. The CDR3, as DNA: TGCGCCAGCAGCGAAGGACTCAGTAATGAGCAGTTCTTC.

In its sample, this clone was seen a few times. The rearrangement links TRBV5-1 to TRBJ2-1; D gene ambiguous. CDR1 and CDR2 from the germline V gene are SGHRS and YFSETQ. There are 14 residues in the CDR3. The V and J ends lost 4 bases and 0 bases respectively, with 8 bases between them. CDR3 sequence reads: CASSVLSSYNEQFF. The CDR3 DNA follows: TGCGCCAGCAGCGTGTTGAGCTCCTACAATGAGCAGTTCTTC.

This clone was observed a handful of times. The V gene is TRBV5-4, the J gene TRBJ1-2; TRBD1 might be the D (6 bases). Looked up from germline, CDR1 is SGHNT and CDR2 is YYREEE (reference sequence). V was pared by 1 base and J by 5 bases, with 12 bases between. CDR3 length equals 14 residues. CDR3 nucleotide sequence: TGTGCCAGCAGCTTGCCTTTGACAGGTTATGGCTACACCTTC. Its protein product is CASSLPLTGYGYTF.

This rearrangement joins TRBV11-2 to TRBJ2-2, with D uncertain. This CDR3 has 14 residues. Germline CDR1 and CDR2: SGHAT and FQNNGV. The ends were cut back, 2 bases at V and 1 base at J, with 5 bases in the middle. The CDR3 coding sequence is TGTGCCAGCAGCTTACGGTTGAACACCGGGGAGCTGTTTTTT. It codes for CASSLRLNTGELFF.

This sequence joins TRBV9 and TRBJ1-1; no clear D. CDR1 SGDLS and CDR2 YYNGEE come from the germline V gene. The CDR3 covers 14 residues. V was trimmed by 3 bases and J by 5 bases, leaving 14 bases between them. The DNA of the CDR3 is TGTGCCAGCAGCGCCATCCGCGGTCGGACTGAAGCTTTCTTT. Protein: CASSAIRGRTEAFF.

The chain is built from TRBV30 and TRBJ1-1, with TRBD1 matching 8 bases. The germline gives CDR1 GTSNPN, CDR2 SVGIG (reference sequence). The CDR3 is made up of 13 amino acids. V lost 4 bases and J lost 5; bases outside the gene matches: 6. CDR3 sequence reads: CAWTGQGRTEAFF. CDR3 DNA: TGTGCCTGGACTGGACAGGGAAGGACTGAAGCTTTCTTT.

The chain employs TRBV27 and TRBJ2-1; D unresolved. The CDR3 loop spans 16 amino acids. Germline-derived CDR1 and CDR2 are MNHEY and SMNVEV (reference sequence). V was pared by 5 bases and J by 2 bases, with 16 bases between. CDR3 sequence (DNA): TGTGCCAGCAGTCGAGAGGTCGCGTCGGCCTACAATGAGCAGTTCTTC. Its protein product is CASSREVASAYNEQFF.

The chain links TRBV7-9 to TRBJ2-7, with 8 bases aligning to TRBD2. V shed 4 bases, J shed 0 bases, and the junction held 5 bases outside the gene matches. In germline, CDR1 is SEHNR, CDR2 FQNEAQ (reference sequence). CDR3 length: 15 residues. The CDR3 nucleotides read TGTGCCAGCAGCTGGGTAGCGGGGCGCTCCTACGAGCAGTACTTC. This codes for CASSWVAGRSYEQYF.

The V and J genes are TRBV6-5 and TRBJ2-7; 7 bases align to TRBD1. Germline CDR1 and CDR2: MNHEY and SVGAGI. J gave up 6 bases and V 7 bases, and 12 bases lay outside the gene matches. CDR3 length equals 14 residues. CDR3 coding DNA: TGTGCCAGCACCTCCAACAGGGGCCGCATCGAGCAGTACTTC. Translation gives CASTSNRGRIEQYF.

The V gene is TRBV2, the J gene TRBJ2-2; D not resolved. Germline loops: CDR1 SNHLY, CDR2 FYNNEI. V dropped 4 bases and J dropped 2 bases, with 11 bases sitting between them. This CDR3 is 15 amino acids long. In DNA, the CDR3 is TGTGCCAGCAGTGTGACCAGCGCAAACACCGGGGAGCTGTTTTTT. Protein product: CASSVTSANTGELFF.

The J gene is TRBJ2-5, the V gene TRBV7-7, with 12 bases identical to TRBD2. CDR1 SSHAT and CDR2 FNYEAQ come from the germline V gene (reference sequence). The junction had 9 bases not matched to a gene; V was cut back by 6 bases and J by 4 bases. The length of the CDR3 is 16 residues. The CDR3 DNA follows: TGTGCCAGCAGTTCACTGACTAGCGGGGGCCCAGAGACCCAGTACTTC. This encodes CASSSLTSGGPETQYF.

The chain combines TRBV7-8 with TRBJ2-5; 7 bases map to TRBD1. The J segment lost 5 bases and the V segment lost 6 bases, leaving 12 bases of the junction unmatched. CDR3 length: 15 amino acids. The germline V gene has CDR1 SGHVS and CDR2 FQNEAQ. Here the CDR3 reads CASSKLTGEFETQYF. For the CDR3, the DNA is TGTGCCAGCAGTAAATTAACAGGGGAATTTGAGACCCAGTACTTC.

The chain employs TRBV7-9 and TRBJ2-3, with D possibly TRBD2 on 6 matching bases. From germline, CDR1 is SEHNR and CDR2 FQNEAQ (reference sequence). The CDR3 is 14 amino acids. Trimming cost V 5 bases and J 0 bases, with 9 bases left between them. CDR3 protein: CASSPGTSTDTQYF. The CDR3 DNA reads as TGTGCCAGCAGCCCCGGGACTAGCACAGATACGCAGTATTTT. Full variable domain (rest looked up from reference TRBV7-9 and TRBJ2-3): DTGVSQNPRHKITKRGQNVTFRCDPISEHNRLYWYRQTLGQGPEFLTYFQNEAQLEKSRLLSDRFSAERPKGSFSTLEIQRTEQGDSAMYLCASSPGTSTDTQYFGPGTRLTVL.

The chain couples TRBV28 to TRBJ2-7, with 10 nucleotides matching TRBD1. CDR1 is MDHEN, CDR2 SYDVKM, per germline. The CDR3 has 15 amino acids. Losses at the gene ends were 3 bases for V and 4 bases for J; bases not matched to a gene: 6. In DNA form, the CDR3 reads TGTGCCAGCAGTTTCACTGGGACAGGGGCTTACGAGCAGTACTTC. It is translated as CASSFTGTGAYEQYF.

The V and J genes are TRBV25-1 and TRBJ2-5; perhaps TRBD2 as D (6 bases). Trimming removed 6 bases from V and 7 bases from J, with 18 bases in between. The CDR3 extends over 14 amino acids. Germline lookup yields CDR1 MGHDK and CDR2 SYGVNS. The CDR3 spells CASRDSGSGWTQYF. The CDR3 nucleotides are TGTGCCAGCAGAGATAGCGGTTCGGGGTGGACCCAGTACTTC.

This clone has more than one count but fewer than ten. The chain combines TRBV12-3 or TRBV12-4 with TRBJ1-2, with D unresolved. V was shortened by 3 bases and J by 4 bases, with 9 bases between the two germline ends. CDR3 length: 13 amino acids. The CDR3 protein is CASSFNRSYGYTF. Here the CDR3 DNA reads TGTGCCAGCAGTTTTAATAGATCCTATGGCTACACCTTC.

The chain uses TRBV3-1 (or the pseudogene TRBV3-2) and TRBJ1-6; D is ambiguous. The CDR3 totals 13 residues. Per germline, CDR1 LGHDT and CDR2 YNNKEL (reference sequence). The ends were cut back, 0 bases at V and 12 bases at J, with 9 bases in the middle. The CDR3 reads CASSQDFDRPLHF. In nucleotides, the CDR3 is TGTGCCAGCAGCCAAGATTTTGATAGACCCCTCCACTTT.

The rearrangement uses TRBV28 and TRBJ1-4; TRBD1 aligns across 7 bases. This CDR3 is 17 amino acids long. Per germline, CDR1 MDHEN and CDR2 SYDVKM. J lost 0 bases, V lost 5 bases, and 9 bases had no gene match. CDR3 coding DNA: TGTGCCAGCAGTGAGGACAGGTGGTTGGCAACTAATGAAAAACTGTTTTTT. Protein: CASSEDRWLATNEKLFF.

This clone was observed once. The junction does not match germline at one end; this may be a read error. This sequence joins TRBV6-6 and TRBJ2-7; perhaps TRBD2 as D (6 bases). The CDR3 runs to 13 residues. Germline V CDR1 and CDR2: MNHNY, SVGAGI (reference sequence). CDR3 nucleotide sequence: TGTGCCAGCACTTACCGGGGAGGCCACGAGCAGTACTTC. Its translation is CASTYRGGHEQYF.

This chain uses TRBV27 with TRBJ1-6, with TRBD1 matching over 9 bases. Germline CDR1 reads MNHEY; CDR2 reads SMNVEV (reference sequence). After removal of 2 bases from V and 6 bases from J, the junction contained 5 bases not matched to a gene. CDR3 length: 16 residues. In DNA, the CDR3 is TGTGCCAGCAGTTTAGCGACAGGGGGAGGTAATTCACCCCTCCACTTT. It translates to CASSLATGGGNSPLHF.

The rearrangement uses TRBV6-6 and TRBJ2-6, with D perhaps TRBD2 (6 bases). V lost 6 bases, J lost 1 base, and 10 bases lay in between. CDR1 and CDR2 from the germline V gene are MNHNY and SVGAGI (reference sequence). CDR3 length: 15 amino acids. In nucleotides, the CDR3 is TGTGCCAGCAGCGCCGGGAGTTCTGGGGCCAACGTCCTGACTTTC. Translation gives CASSAGSSGANVLTF.

The chain uses TRBV5-4 and TRBJ2-1; 10 nucleotides agree with TRBD2. V trimming: 5 bases; J trimming: 5 bases; junction bases outside the gene matches: 4. CDR1 SGHNT and CDR2 YYREEE come from the germline V gene (reference sequence). The CDR3 spans 14 residues. The chain's CDR3 is CASRRTSGDNEQFF. The DNA of the CDR3 is TGTGCCAGCAGGCGTACTAGCGGGGACAATGAGCAGTTCTTC.